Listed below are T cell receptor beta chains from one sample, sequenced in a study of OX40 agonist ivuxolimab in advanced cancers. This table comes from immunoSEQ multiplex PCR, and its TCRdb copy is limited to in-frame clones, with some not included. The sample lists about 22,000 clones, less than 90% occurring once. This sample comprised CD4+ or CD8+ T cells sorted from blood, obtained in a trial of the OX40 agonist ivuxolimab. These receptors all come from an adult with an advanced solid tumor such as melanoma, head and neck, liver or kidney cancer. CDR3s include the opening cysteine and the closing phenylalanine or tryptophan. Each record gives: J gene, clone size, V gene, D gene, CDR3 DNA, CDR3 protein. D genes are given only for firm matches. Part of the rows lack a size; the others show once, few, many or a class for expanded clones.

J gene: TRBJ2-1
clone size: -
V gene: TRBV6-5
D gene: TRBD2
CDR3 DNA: TGTGCCAGCAGTTACCCAGCTAGCGGGTCCTACAATGAGCAGTTCTTC
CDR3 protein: CASSYPASGSYNEQFF

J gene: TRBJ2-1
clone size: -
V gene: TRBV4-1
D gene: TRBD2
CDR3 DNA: TGCGCCAGCAGCCAAGATTCTAGCGGGAGTTTCTATGAGCAGTTCTTC
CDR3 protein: CASSQDSSGSFYEQFF

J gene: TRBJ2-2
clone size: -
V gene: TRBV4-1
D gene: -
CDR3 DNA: TGCGCCAGCAGCCAAGATTTGGGGATCGGGGAGCTGTTTTTT
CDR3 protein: CASSQDLGIGELFF

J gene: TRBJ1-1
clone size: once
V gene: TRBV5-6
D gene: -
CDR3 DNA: TGTGCCAGCAGCTTGTTGAACACTGAAGCTTTCTTT
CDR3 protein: CASSLLNTEAFF

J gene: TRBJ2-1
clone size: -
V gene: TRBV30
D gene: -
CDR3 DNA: TGTGCCTGGAGTGTGTTAGTCGGGGACAATGAGCAGTTCTTC
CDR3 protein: CAWSVLVGDNEQFF

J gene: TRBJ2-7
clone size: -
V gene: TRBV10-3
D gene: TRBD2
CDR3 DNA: TGTGCCATCAGTGGGCTAGCGGGAGCTTGGGACGAGCAGTACTTC
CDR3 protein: CAISGLAGAWDEQYF

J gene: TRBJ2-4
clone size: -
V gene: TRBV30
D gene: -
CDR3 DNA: TGTGCCTGGAGTGAGGGGGGAGGGCAGTACTTC
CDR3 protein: CAWSEGGGQYF

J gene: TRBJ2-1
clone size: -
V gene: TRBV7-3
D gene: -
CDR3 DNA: TGTGCCAGCAGCTTAAGCCTCCACAATGAGCAGTTCTTC
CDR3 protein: CASSLSLHNEQFF

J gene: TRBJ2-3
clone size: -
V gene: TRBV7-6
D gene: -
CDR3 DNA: TGTGCCAGCAGCTTATCGGGGGGCGGGAGTGGCACAGATACGCAGTATTTT
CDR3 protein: CASSLSGGGSGTDTQYF

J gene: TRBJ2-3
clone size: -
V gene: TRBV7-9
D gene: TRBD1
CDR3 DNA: TGTGCCAGCAGCTCTACTCGGGACAGGGTTTGGACAGATACGCAGTATTTT
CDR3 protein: CASSSTRDRVWTDTQYF

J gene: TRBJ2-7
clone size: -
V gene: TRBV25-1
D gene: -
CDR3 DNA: TGTGCCAGCAGTTCCCCAATCGGCCGCGAGCAGTACTTC
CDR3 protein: CASSSPIGREQYF

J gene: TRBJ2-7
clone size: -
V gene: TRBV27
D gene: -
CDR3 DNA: TGTGCCAGCAGCGACAGAGGGTACTACTACGAGCAGTACTTC
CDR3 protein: CASSDRGYYYEQYF

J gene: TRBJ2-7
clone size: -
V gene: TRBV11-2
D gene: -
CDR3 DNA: TGTGCCAGCAGCTTACAGGGGATTCGTTACGAGCAGTACTTC
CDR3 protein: CASSLQGIRYEQYF

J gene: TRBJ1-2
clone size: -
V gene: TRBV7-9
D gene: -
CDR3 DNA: TGTGCCAGCAGTTCCTCGGGCCTGACCTATGGCTACACCTTC
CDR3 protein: CASSSSGLTYGYTF

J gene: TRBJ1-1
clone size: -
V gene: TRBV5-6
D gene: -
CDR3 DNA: TGTGCCAGCAGCCAGGGAGCGTGGAAAGCTTTCTTT
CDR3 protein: CASSQGAWKAFF

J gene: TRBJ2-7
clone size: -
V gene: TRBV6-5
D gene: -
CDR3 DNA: TGTGCCAGCAGTGACACGGGTGAGCAGTACTTC
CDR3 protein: CASSDTGEQYF

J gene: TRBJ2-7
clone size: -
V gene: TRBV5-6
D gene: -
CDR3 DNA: TGTGCCAGCAGCTTAGGTCGGTCCGTCCACTACGAGCAGTACTTC
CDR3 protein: CASSLGRSVHYEQYF

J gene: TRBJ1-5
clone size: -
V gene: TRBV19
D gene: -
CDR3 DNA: TGTGCCAGTAGTATAGATCTAAGGGGGCAGCCCCAGCATTTT
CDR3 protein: CASSIDLRGQPQHF

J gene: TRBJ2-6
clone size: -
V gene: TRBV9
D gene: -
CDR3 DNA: TGTGCCAGCAGCGCCCGAGGGGCAGGGGGGGTCTCTGGGGCCAACGTCCTGACTTTC
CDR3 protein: CASSARGAGGVSGANVLTF

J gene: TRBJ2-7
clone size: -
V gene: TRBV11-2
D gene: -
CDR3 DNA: TGTGCCAGCAGCTTAGCTATGACACTCTACGAGCAGTACTTC
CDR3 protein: CASSLAMTLYEQYF

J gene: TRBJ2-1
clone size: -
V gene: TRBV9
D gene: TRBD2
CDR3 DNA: TGTGCCAGCAGCGTCGAAGCGGGAACCTACAATGAGCAGTTCTTC
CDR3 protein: CASSVEAGTYNEQFF

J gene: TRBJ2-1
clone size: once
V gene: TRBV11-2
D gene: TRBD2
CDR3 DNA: TGTGCCAGCAGCTTAGCCAAACTAGCGGGAGGGCCTTATGAGCAGTTCTTC
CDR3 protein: CASSLAKLAGGPYEQFF

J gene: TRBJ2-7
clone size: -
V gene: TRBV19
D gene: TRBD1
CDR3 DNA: TGTGCCAGTAGTATGCGGGACAGGGGGCCAAGCTCCTACGAGCAGTACTTC
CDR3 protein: CASSMRDRGPSSYEQYF

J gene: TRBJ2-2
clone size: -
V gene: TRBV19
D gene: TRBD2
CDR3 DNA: TGTGCCAGTAGTATCTTTTGGAGCGGGACTGGGGACACCGGGGAGCTGTTTTTT
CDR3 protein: CASSIFWSGTGDTGELFF

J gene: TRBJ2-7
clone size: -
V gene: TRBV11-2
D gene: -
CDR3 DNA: TGTGCCAGCAGCTTAAAAGGGCCGCCCTACGAGCAGTACTTC
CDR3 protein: CASSLKGPPYEQYF

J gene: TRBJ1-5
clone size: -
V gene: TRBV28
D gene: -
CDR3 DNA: TGTGCCAGCAGTATGCCCCGCGGAGGCAATCAGCCCCAGCATTTT
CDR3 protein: CASSMPRGGNQPQHF

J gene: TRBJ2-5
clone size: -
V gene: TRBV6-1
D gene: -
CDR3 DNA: TGTGCCAGCAGATACGGAGGGGAGGAGACCCAGTACTTC
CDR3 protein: CASRYGGEETQYF